The present T cell receptor beta chain was sequenced within a study of blood T cell repertoires in COVID-19. Study-level background: From the United States, Italy and Spain came samples of acute and convalescent COVID-19. Nucleic acid was either cDNA or gDNA, and it came from T cells, B-cell-depleted T cells, or PBMCs.

As handled by the study authors: Reference gene primer amplification gave estimated nucleated cell counts. Using immunoSEQ multiplex PCR, the repertoire was profiled, and TCRdb retains in-frame clones only, with some absent. V and J calls plus clone size are reproduced from that table; the DNA served to infer D and trimming. The repertoire includes 30,000 to 50,000 clones, 87% of them detected once, and 24% sits in the top ten. This CDR3 comprises 13 residues. Trimming pared 3 bases from V and 8 bases from J, leaving 11 bases between. The chain carries TRBV12-3 or TRBV12-4 and TRBJ2-1; perhaps TRBD1 as D (5 bases). Sequencing was done on a sample of peripheral blood. This TCR derives from a man aged 50-60 years with active or convalescent COVID-19. CDR3 nucleotides: TGTGCCAGCAGTTTCAGGGTTGGCCATGAGCAGTTCTTC. It is translated as CASSFRVGHEQFF.